Given below is one T cell receptor beta chain in context. The antigen remains unidentified. From RNA transcripts, TCR beta CDR3 regions were amplified. TCR CDR3 underwent first-round RT-PCR with the HTBI primer set. Via MiXCR, TCRdb re-called the multiplex PCR reads, giving one row per CDR3 protein. The sample has a few hundred thousand distinct CDR3 sequences, about 45% seen once. This record comes from a study of T cells in Graves' hyperthyroidism and ophthalmopathy. Study observations and caveats: Separating ophthalmopathy from stable hyperthyroidism was achieved by a 13 V-J model.

V was shortened by 1 base and J by 1 base, with 13 bases between the two germline ends. The CDR3 runs 17 residues. CDR1 SEHNR and CDR2 FQNEAQ come from the germline V gene (reference sequence). The clonotype was recovered from a woman between 18 and 29 years old with Graves' hyperthyroidism. What was sequenced was peripheral blood or thyroid tissue (not recorded which). The chain is built from TRBV7-9 and TRBJ1-4, with TRBD1 as a possible D gene (5 bases). The CDR3 protein is CASSLELGPETNEKLFF. The CDR3 nucleotides are TGTGCCAGCAGCTTAGAACTGGGGCCGGAAACTAATGAAAAACTGTTTTTT.